Listed below are T cell receptor beta chains from one sample, sequenced in a study of cytomegalovirus exposure and HLA in healthy donors. Some clones are missing from TCRdb's copy, which holds only in-frame ones; the method was immunoSEQ multiplex PCR. The data show 150,000 or so clones, roughly 9.8% seen once. The sample was PBMCs. The receptors here all came from a man aged 50-60 years in good health and CMV-seronegative. The CDR3 runs from the conserved cysteine through the conserved F or W. Each record gives: J gene, D gene, V gene, clone size, CDR3 protein, CDR3 DNA. A D gene is named only where the DNA matches it firmly. Only some rows state a clone size, as once, few, many or a class for expanded clones.

J gene: TRBJ1-1
D gene: TRBD1
V gene: TRBV6-5
clone size: few
CDR3 protein: CASKNGERGHAFF
CDR3 DNA: TGTGCCAGCAAAAATGGGGAAAGGGGGCATGCTTTCTTT

J gene: TRBJ2-2
D gene: TRBD1
V gene: TRBV2
clone size: few
CDR3 protein: CASRTGVNTGELFF
CDR3 DNA: TGTGCCAGTAGGACAGGGGTGAACACCGGGGAGCTGTTTTTT

J gene: TRBJ2-3
D gene: TRBD2
V gene: TRBV6-5
clone size: .
CDR3 protein: CASRPTSGTTDTQYF
CDR3 DNA: TGTGCCAGCAGACCTACTAGCGGAACCACAGATACGCAGTATTTT

J gene: TRBJ1-3
D gene: .
V gene: TRBV5-1
clone size: .
CDR3 protein: CASSWQGDSGNTIYF
CDR3 DNA: TGCGCCAGCAGCTGGCAGGGTGACTCTGGAAACACCATATATTTT

J gene: TRBJ2-2
D gene: TRBD2
V gene: TRBV7-8
clone size: .
CDR3 protein: CASSLGASGGPGELFF
CDR3 DNA: TGTGCCAGCAGCTTAGGTGCCAGCGGGGGGCCCGGGGAGCTGTTTTTT

J gene: TRBJ1-1
D gene: .
V gene: TRBV10-1
clone size: few
CDR3 protein: CASSESKGYTEAFF
CDR3 DNA: TGCGCCAGCAGTGAGTCCAAGGGGTACACTGAAGCTTTCTTT

J gene: TRBJ2-1
D gene: .
V gene: TRBV27
clone size: few
CDR3 protein: CASSLGGGGQFF
CDR3 DNA: TGTGCCAGCAGTTTGGGAGGTGGGGGACAGTTCTTC

J gene: TRBJ1-5
D gene: .
V gene: TRBV30
clone size: .
CDR3 protein: CAWGQGYSNQPQHF
CDR3 DNA: TGTGCCTGGGGGCAGGGGTATAGCAATCAGCCCCAGCATTTT

J gene: TRBJ2-5
D gene: TRBD1
V gene: TRBV18
clone size: few
CDR3 protein: CASSPRQGIQETQYF
CDR3 DNA: TGTGCCAGCTCACCGAGACAGGGGATACAAGAGACCCAGTACTTC

J gene: TRBJ2-7
D gene: .
V gene: TRBV5-6
clone size: .
CDR3 protein: CASSGGGYEQYF
CDR3 DNA: TGTGCCAGCAGCGGCGGCGGCTACGAGCAGTACTTC

J gene: TRBJ2-7
D gene: .
V gene: TRBV19
clone size: .
CDR3 protein: CASRSGSYEQYF
CDR3 DNA: TGTGCCAGTAGATCAGGATCCTACGAGCAGTACTTC

J gene: TRBJ1-4
D gene: TRBD1
V gene: TRBV6-5
clone size: .
CDR3 protein: CASSFDRERGNEKLFF
CDR3 DNA: TGTGCCAGCAGTTTCGACAGGGAGAGGGGTAATGAAAAACTGTTTTTT

J gene: TRBJ2-1
D gene: TRBD2
V gene: TRBV6-1
clone size: few
CDR3 protein: CASSEASGGANEQFF
CDR3 DNA: TGTGCCAGCAGTGAAGCGAGCGGGGGGGCTAATGAGCAGTTCTTC

J gene: TRBJ2-3
D gene: TRBD2
V gene: TRBV7-3
clone size: .
CDR3 protein: CASSLNGPGLAGADTQYF
CDR3 DNA: TGTGCCAGCAGCTTAAACGGGCCTGGACTAGCGGGAGCTGATACGCAGTATTTT

J gene: TRBJ1-1
D gene: TRBD1
V gene: TRBV5-3
clone size: .
CDR3 protein: CARRGTGENTEAFF
CDR3 DNA: TGTGCCAGAAGAGGTACAGGGGAGAACACTGAAGCTTTCTTT

J gene: TRBJ1-6
D gene: .
V gene: TRBV30
clone size: .
CDR3 protein: CAWSRGFNSPLPF
CDR3 DNA: TGTGCCTGGAGCAGGGGTTTTAATTCACCCCTCCCCTTT

J gene: TRBJ1-1
D gene: TRBD1
V gene: TRBV6-1
clone size: .
CDR3 protein: CASSDLDRGSAFF
CDR3 DNA: TGTGCCAGCAGTGATCTGGACAGGGGGTCAGCTTTCTTT

J gene: TRBJ2-7
D gene: TRBD2
V gene: TRBV18
clone size: .
CDR3 protein: CASSPLAWTSGRNRSYEQYF
CDR3 DNA: TGTGCCAGCTCACCCTTAGCATGGACTAGCGGGAGGAATCGGTCCTACGAGCAGTACTTC

J gene: TRBJ2-7
D gene: TRBD2
V gene: TRBV6-6
clone size: few
CDR3 protein: CASSYPSGLADEQYF
CDR3 DNA: TGTGCCAGCAGTTACCCATCCGGGCTAGCGGATGAGCAGTACTTC

J gene: TRBJ2-5
D gene: TRBD1
V gene: TRBV6-1
clone size: .
CDR3 protein: CARGTGDWETQYF
CDR3 DNA: TGTGCCAGAGGGACAGGGGATTGGGAGACCCAGTACTTC

J gene: TRBJ2-7
D gene: .
V gene: TRBV5-5
clone size: many
CDR3 protein: CASSLVNSYEQYF
CDR3 DNA: TGTGCCAGCAGCTTGGTCAACTCCTACGAGCAGTACTTC

J gene: TRBJ1-1
D gene: .
V gene: TRBV11-2
clone size: few
CDR3 protein: CASSFSRQLNTEAFF
CDR3 DNA: TGTGCCAGCAGCTTTTCGAGACAGTTGAACACTGAAGCTTTCTTT

J gene: TRBJ2-3
D gene: TRBD1
V gene: TRBV5-1
clone size: few
CDR3 protein: CASTGTGSNTQYF
CDR3 DNA: TGCGCCAGCACCGGGACAGGGTCAAATACGCAGTATTTT

J gene: TRBJ1-2
D gene: .
V gene: TRBV30
clone size: .
CDR3 protein: CAWRRQPSSNYGYTF
CDR3 DNA: TGTGCCTGGAGGCGGCAGCCAAGTTCTAACTATGGCTACACCTTC

J gene: TRBJ1-6
D gene: .
V gene: TRBV6-1
clone size: many
CDR3 protein: CASSARSYNSPLHF
CDR3 DNA: TGTGCCAGCAGTGCCCGGTCCTATAATTCACCCCTCCACTTT

J gene: TRBJ2-7
D gene: TRBD2
V gene: TRBV2
clone size: few
CDR3 protein: CASSGRGRGYEQYF
CDR3 DNA: TGTGCCAGCAGCGGGAGGGGCAGGGGCTACGAGCAGTACTTC

J gene: TRBJ1-4
D gene: .
V gene: TRBV27
clone size: many
CDR3 protein: CASSLSGGGLNEKLFF
CDR3 DNA: TGTGCCAGCAGTTTATCAGGCGGGGGTCTAAATGAAAAACTGTTTTTT

J gene: TRBJ1-1
D gene: TRBD1
V gene: TRBV6-1
clone size: few
CDR3 protein: CASSAPDRDEAFF
CDR3 DNA: TGTGCCAGCAGTGCCCCCGACAGGGATGAAGCTTTCTTT

J gene: TRBJ1-1
D gene: TRBD1
V gene: TRBV28
clone size: .
CDR3 protein: CASITGATEAFF
CDR3 DNA: TGTGCCAGCATAACAGGGGCGACTGAAGCTTTCTTT

J gene: TRBJ2-6
D gene: .
V gene: TRBV4-1
clone size: .
CDR3 protein: CASSQDWGAGANVLTF
CDR3 DNA: TGCGCCAGCAGCCAAGATTGGGGGGCTGGGGCCAACGTCCTGACTTTC

J gene: TRBJ2-3
D gene: TRBD2
V gene: TRBV27
clone size: .
CDR3 protein: CASSSGGRTDTQYF
CDR3 DNA: TGTGCCAGCAGTTCGGGGGGACGCACAGATACGCAGTATTTT

J gene: TRBJ2-7
D gene: TRBD2
V gene: TRBV11-3
clone size: few
CDR3 protein: CASSLSGRSLREQYF
CDR3 DNA: TGTGCCAGCAGCCTTAGCGGGAGGTCCCTACGGGAGCAGTACTTC

J gene: TRBJ2-2
D gene: TRBD1
V gene: TRBV10-3
clone size: .
CDR3 protein: CATWQGAGTGELFF
CDR3 DNA: TGTGCCACTTGGCAGGGGGCTGGCACCGGGGAGCTGTTTTTT

J gene: TRBJ2-2
D gene: .
V gene: TRBV7-9
clone size: .
CDR3 protein: CASSLELDTTGELFF
CDR3 DNA: TGTGCCAGCAGCTTAGAACTAGATACCACCGGGGAGCTGTTTTTT

J gene: TRBJ1-1
D gene: TRBD1
V gene: TRBV30
clone size: .
CDR3 protein: CAWSWPSGGAETFF
CDR3 DNA: TGTGCCTGGAGTTGGCCTTCAGGGGGCGCTGAGACTTTCTTT

J gene: TRBJ2-7
D gene: TRBD2
V gene: TRBV27
clone size: few
CDR3 protein: CASSQDTGTSGTRIEQYF
CDR3 DNA: TGTGCCAGCAGTCAGGATACCGGGACTAGCGGGACAAGGATCGAGCAGTACTTC

J gene: TRBJ1-5
D gene: .
V gene: TRBV5-1
clone size: .
CDR3 protein: CASSLAGSNQPQHF
CDR3 DNA: TGCGCCAGCAGCTTGGCCGGTTCCAATCAGCCCCAGCATTTT

J gene: TRBJ2-5
D gene: .
V gene: TRBV6-6
clone size: .
CDR3 protein: CASRDHYAGQETQYF
CDR3 DNA: TGTGCCAGCAGAGACCATTACGCGGGTCAAGAGACCCAGTACTTC

J gene: TRBJ2-7
D gene: .
V gene: TRBV6-5
clone size: .
CDR3 protein: CASRETGSDEQYF
CDR3 DNA: TGTGCCAGCAGGGAAACAGGTTCCGACGAGCAGTACTTC

J gene: TRBJ1-2
D gene: TRBD1
V gene: TRBV6-5
clone size: few
CDR3 protein: CASSRDRGNYGYTF
CDR3 DNA: TGTGCCAGCAGCAGGGACAGGGGGAACTATGGCTACACCTTC